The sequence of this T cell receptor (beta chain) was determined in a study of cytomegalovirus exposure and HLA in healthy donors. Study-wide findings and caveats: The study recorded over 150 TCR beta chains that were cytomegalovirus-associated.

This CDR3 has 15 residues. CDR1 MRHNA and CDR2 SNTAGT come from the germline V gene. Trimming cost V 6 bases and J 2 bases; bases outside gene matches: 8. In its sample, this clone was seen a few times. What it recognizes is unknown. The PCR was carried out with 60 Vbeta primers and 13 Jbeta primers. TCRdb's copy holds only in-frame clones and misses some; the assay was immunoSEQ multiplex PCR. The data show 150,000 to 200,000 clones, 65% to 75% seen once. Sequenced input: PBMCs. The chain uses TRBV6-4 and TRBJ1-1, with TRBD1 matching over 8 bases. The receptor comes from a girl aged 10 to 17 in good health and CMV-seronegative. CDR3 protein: CASSEQGEPNTEAFF. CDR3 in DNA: TGTGCCAGCAGCGAACAGGGGGAGCCCAACACTGAAGCTTTCTTT.